These T cell receptor beta chains were read from a single sample in a study of blood T cells in healthy people across ages. TCRdb processed the 5' RACE reads anew with MiXCR; each CDR3 protein has one entry. The sample consists of some 890,000 distinct CDR3 sequences, 29% of them appearing once. This same sample was also taken into another study, of T cells of mothers and their children.

Sequences were obtained from blood. The source is a woman aged 40 to 49 in good health. The CDR3 runs from the conserved cysteine through the conserved F or W. The D gene is left open where the match is weak. A clone size is listed for some rows: how often the clone was seen (once, few, many), or a class if it is expanded.

J gene	V gene	D gene	clone size	CDR3 protein	CDR3 DNA
TRBJ2-1	TRBV2	-	few	CASRKTAPEQFF	TGTGCCAGCAGGAAAACAGCGCCCGAGCAGTTCTTC
TRBJ2-1	TRBV7-9	TRBD2	few	CASSTKTSGFYNEQFF	TGTGCCAGCAGCACCAAGACTAGCGGGTTCTACAATGAGCAGTTCTTC
TRBJ1-2	TRBV28	-	few	CASSFVGPSNYGYTF	TGTGCCAGCAGTTTCGTGGGACCGTCTAACTATGGCTACACCTTC
TRBJ1-4	TRBV27	TRBD1	-	CASSYRGHTNEKLFF	TGTGCCAGCAGTTACAGGGGGCATACTAATGAAAAACTGTTTTTT
TRBJ2-2	TRBV12-3/TRBV12-4	TRBD1	many	CASRDRVAGELFF	TGTGCCAGCAGGGACAGGGTTGCCGGGGAGCTGTTTTTT
TRBJ1-6	TRBV4-3	-	few	CASSQDPVGDYNSPLHF	TGCGCCAGCAGCCAAGATCCCGTCGGGGACTATAATTCACCCCTCCACTTT
TRBJ2-7	TRBV10-3	TRBD1	-	CAISEDREFEQYF	TGTGCCATCAGTGAGGACAGGGAATTCGAGCAGTACTTC
TRBJ2-3	TRBV5-1	-	many	CASSLSIGQMGTDTQYF	TGCGCCAGCAGCTTATCAATAGGACAGATGGGTACAGATACGCAGTATTTT
TRBJ2-7	TRBV7-2	TRBD2	few	CASSGTSGAYEQYF	TGTGCCAGCAGCGGAACTAGCGGAGCCTACGAGCAGTACTTC
TRBJ1-3	TRBV7-9	-	-	CASSPGKSSGNTIYF	TGTGCCAGCAGCCCAGGGAAAAGCTCTGGAAACACCATATATTTT
TRBJ2-6	TRBV29-1	-	many	CSVLTQGFLSGANVLTF	TGCAGCGTTCTAACGCAGGGGTTTTTGTCCGGGGCCAACGTCCTGACTTTC
TRBJ1-2	TRBV4-3	-	-	CASSRDKTDCIGYTF	TGCGCCAGCAGCCGAGATAAGACGGACTGTATTGGCTACACCTTC
TRBJ2-1	TRBV4-2	-	few	CASSQDWVGGRNEQFF	TGTGCCAGCAGCCAAGATTGGGTGGGGGGGCGGAATGAGCAGTTCTTC
TRBJ1-3	TRBV19	-	few	CASSKPDRGGNTIYF	TGTGCCAGTAGTAAACCTGACCGGGGTGGAAACACCATATATTTT
TRBJ2-5	TRBV4-3	-	few	CASSQDWRGDTQYF	TGCGCCAGCAGCCAAGATTGGAGGGGAGATACCCAGTACTTC
TRBJ2-5	TRBV27	-	few	CASSSQGRRQETQYF	TGTGCCAGCAGTTCCCAAGGCCGCCGACAAGAGACCCAGTACTTC
TRBJ2-7	TRBV28	-	-	CASSFIGIPGAVEQYF	TGTGCCAGCAGTTTTATCGGGATCCCAGGTGCGGTTGAGCAGTACTTC
TRBJ1-2	TRBV18	-	few	CASSPGRGVYNGYTF	TGTGCCAGCTCACCCGGACGGGGGGTTTATAATGGCTACACCTTC
TRBJ1-5	TRBV12-3/TRBV12-4	TRBD1	-	CASSPWDRDQPQHF	TGTGCCAGCAGTCCCTGGGACAGGGATCAGCCCCAGCATTTT
TRBJ2-5	TRBV16	TRBD2	many	CASSRDYKETQYF	TGTGCCAGCAGCCGGGACTATAAAGAGACCCAGTACTTC
TRBJ1-2	TRBV5-1	-	-	CASSLSQTGHYTF	TGCGCCAGCAGCCTATCCCAAACAGGGCACTACACCTTC
TRBJ2-1	TRBV2	-	few	CASSEALQLLFKGAEQFF	TGTGCCAGCAGTGAAGCGCTTCAATTATTATTCAAAGGGGCCGAGCAGTTCTTC